This entry features one TCR beta chain sequence. CDR3 length: 16 amino acids. CDR1 and CDR2 from the germline V gene are MNHNY and SVGAGI (reference sequence). V lost 5 bases and J lost 4; bases outside the gene matches: 9. The data originate from a study of shared T cell receptors in the human thymus. Generated by immunoSEQ multiplex PCR, the TCRdb table keeps only in-frame clones and is missing some. The sample carries roughly 660,000 clones, around nine tenths recorded once. This same sample was also part of a study on human thymus T cells. From that second work: The source of the thymus tissue was resections taken during corrective heart surgery. Thymic and blood repertoires seemed to favor certain V and J genes. Related reports documented highly overlapping thymic repertoires among unrelated individuals.

The clonotype comes from a boy less than two years old with a congenital heart defect. J is TRBJ1-2 and V is TRBV6-6; TRBD1 matches at 11 bases. The specimen sequenced was thymocytes. CDR3 protein: CASSPDRGRVGYGYTF. CDR3 sequence (DNA): TGTGCCAGCAGTCCGGACAGGGGGCGGGTAGGCTATGGCTACACCTTC.